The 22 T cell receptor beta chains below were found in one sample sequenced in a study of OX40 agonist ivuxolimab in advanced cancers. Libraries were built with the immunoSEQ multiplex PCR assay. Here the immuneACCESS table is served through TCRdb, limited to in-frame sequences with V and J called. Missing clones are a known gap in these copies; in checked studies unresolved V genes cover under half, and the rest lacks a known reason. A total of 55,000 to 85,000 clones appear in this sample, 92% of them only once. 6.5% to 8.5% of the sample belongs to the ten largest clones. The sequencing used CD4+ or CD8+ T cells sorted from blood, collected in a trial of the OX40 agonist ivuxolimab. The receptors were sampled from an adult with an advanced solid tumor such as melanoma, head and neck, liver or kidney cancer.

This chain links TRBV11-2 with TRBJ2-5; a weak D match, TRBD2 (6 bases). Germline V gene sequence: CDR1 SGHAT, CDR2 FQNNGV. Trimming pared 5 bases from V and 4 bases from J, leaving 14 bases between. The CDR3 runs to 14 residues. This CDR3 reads CASSPWAGIETQYF. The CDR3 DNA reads TGTGCCAGCAGCCCATGGGCGGGGATAGAGACCCAGTACTTC.

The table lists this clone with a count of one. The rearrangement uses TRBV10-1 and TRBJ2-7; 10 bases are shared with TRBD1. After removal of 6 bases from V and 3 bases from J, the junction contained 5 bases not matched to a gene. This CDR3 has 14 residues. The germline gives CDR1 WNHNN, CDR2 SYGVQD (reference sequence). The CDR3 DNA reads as TGCGCCAGCAGCCCGGGACAGGGGCTCTACGAGCAGTACTTC. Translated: CASSPGQGLYEQYF.

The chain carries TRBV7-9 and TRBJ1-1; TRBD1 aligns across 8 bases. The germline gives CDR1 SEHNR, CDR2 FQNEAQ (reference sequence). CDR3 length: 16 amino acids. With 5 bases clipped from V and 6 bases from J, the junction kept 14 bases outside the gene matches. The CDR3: CASSRPGQGNSPEAFF. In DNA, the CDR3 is TGTGCCAGCAGCCGACCAGGACAGGGCAATAGTCCTGAAGCTTTCTTT. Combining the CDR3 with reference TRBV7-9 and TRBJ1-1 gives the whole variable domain DTGVSQNPRHKITKRGQNVTFRCDPISEHNRLYWYRQTLGQGPEFLTYFQNEAQLEKSRLLSDRFSAERPKGSFSTLEIQRTEQGDSAMYLCASSRPGQGNSPEAFFGQGTRLTVV.

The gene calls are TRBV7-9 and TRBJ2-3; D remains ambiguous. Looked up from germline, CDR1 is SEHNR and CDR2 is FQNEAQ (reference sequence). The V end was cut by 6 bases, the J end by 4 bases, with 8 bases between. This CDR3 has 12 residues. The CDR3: CASRPLPDTQYF. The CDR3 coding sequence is TGTGCCAGCAGACCCTTACCAGATACGCAGTATTTT.

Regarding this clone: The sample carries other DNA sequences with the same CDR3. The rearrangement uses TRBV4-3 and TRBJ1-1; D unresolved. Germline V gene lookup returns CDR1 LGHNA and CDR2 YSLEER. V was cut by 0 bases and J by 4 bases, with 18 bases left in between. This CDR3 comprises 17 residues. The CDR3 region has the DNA TGCGCCAGCAGCCAAGAAGTAACTCCCGGGGTCGGCACTGAAGCTTTCTTT. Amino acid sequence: CASSQEVTPGVGTEAFF.

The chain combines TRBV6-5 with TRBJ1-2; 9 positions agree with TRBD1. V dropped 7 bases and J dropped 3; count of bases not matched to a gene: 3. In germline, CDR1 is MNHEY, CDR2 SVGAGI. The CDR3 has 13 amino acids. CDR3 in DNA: TGTGCCAGCAATACAGGGGGCTACTATGGCTACACCTTC. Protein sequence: CASNTGGYYGYTF.

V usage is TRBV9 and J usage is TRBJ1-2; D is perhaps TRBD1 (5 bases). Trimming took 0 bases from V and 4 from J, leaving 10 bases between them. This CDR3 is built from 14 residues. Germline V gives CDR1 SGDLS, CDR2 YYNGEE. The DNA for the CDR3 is TGTGCCAGCAGCGTAGGTGGGGGACTCTATGGCTACACCTTC. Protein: CASSVGGGLYGYTF.

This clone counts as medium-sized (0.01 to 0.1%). The CDR3: CASSLDPPGASGANVLTF. For the CDR3, the DNA is TGTGCCAGCAGCTTAGATCCCCCCGGGGCCTCTGGGGCCAACGTCCTGACTTTC. J is TRBJ2-6 and V is TRBV11-2; D is tentatively TRBD1 or TRBD2 (5 bases each). Between the trimmed V and J ends, which lost 0 bases and 0 bases, there was a span of 12 bases. CDR1 is SGHAT, CDR2 FQNNGV, per germline. The CDR3 consists of 18 residues.

DNA of the CDR3: TGTGCCAGCAGTCACACGGGACCCGAGTATACGCAGTATTTT. This encodes CASSHTGPEYTQYF. The rearrangement links TRBV7-9 to TRBJ2-3; D is possibly TRBD1 or TRBD2 (5 bases each). The length of the CDR3 is 14 residues. Trimming cost V 6 bases and J 7 bases, with 17 bases left between them. Per germline, CDR1 SEHNR and CDR2 FQNEAQ (reference sequence).

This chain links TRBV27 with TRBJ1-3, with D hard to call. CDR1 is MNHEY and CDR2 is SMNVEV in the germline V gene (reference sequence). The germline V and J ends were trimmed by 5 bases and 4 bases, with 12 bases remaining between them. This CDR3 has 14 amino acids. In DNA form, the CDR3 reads TGTGCCAGCAGTCCGACAACGTGGGGAAACACCATATATTTT. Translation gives CASSPTTWGNTIYF.

CDR3 bases: TGCGCCAGCAGCCAAATGCGGCAGGCCTCCTACGAGCAGTACTTC. Protein sequence: CASSQMRQASYEQYF. The chain couples TRBV4-3 to TRBJ2-7; D gene ambiguous. Between the trimmed V and J ends, which lost 2 bases and 0 bases, there was a span of 11 bases. Germline CDR1 LGHNA, CDR2 YSLEER. CDR3 length: 15 residues.

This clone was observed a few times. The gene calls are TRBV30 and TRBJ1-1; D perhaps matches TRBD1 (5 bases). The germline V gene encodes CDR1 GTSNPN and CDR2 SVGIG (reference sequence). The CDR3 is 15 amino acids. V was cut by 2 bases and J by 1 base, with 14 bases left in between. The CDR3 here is CAWSTKDTPNTEAFF. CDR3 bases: TGTGCCTGGAGTACCAAGGACACGCCGAACACTGAAGCTTTCTTT.

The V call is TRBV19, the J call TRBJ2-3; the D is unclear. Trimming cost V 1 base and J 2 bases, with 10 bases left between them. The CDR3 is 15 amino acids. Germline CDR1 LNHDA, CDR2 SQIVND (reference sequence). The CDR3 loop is CASSIGQLFTDTQYF. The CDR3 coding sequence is TGTGCCAGTAGTATAGGGCAATTGTTCACAGATACGCAGTATTTT.

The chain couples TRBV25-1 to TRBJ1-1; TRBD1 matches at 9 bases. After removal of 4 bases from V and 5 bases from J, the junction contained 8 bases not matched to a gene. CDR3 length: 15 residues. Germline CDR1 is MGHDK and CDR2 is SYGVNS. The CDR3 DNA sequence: TGTGCCAGCAGTGTAAACAGGGGGCGGAGGACTGAAGCTTTCTTT. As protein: CASSVNRGRRTEAFF.

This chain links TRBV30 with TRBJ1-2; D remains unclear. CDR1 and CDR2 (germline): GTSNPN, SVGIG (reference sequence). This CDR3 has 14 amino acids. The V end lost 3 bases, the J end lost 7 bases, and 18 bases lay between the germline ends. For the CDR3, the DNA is TGTGCCTGGAGCCTAGATGTGGGCGGATTTGGCTACACCTTC. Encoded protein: CAWSLDVGGFGYTF.

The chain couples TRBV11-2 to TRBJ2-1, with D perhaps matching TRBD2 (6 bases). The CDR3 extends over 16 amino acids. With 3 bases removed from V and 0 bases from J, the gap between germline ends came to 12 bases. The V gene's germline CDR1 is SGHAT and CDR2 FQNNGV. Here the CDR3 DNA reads TGTGCCAGCAGCTTGGGTAGCGGCAGCTCCTACAATGAGCAGTTCTTC. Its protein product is CASSLGSGSSYNEQFF.

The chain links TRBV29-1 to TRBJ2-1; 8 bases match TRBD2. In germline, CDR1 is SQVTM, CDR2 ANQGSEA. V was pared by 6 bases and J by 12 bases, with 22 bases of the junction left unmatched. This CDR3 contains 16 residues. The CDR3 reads CSVSESRGGYGRGQFF. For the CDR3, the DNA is TGCAGCGTGTCCGAGAGCCGCGGGGGGTACGGGCGGGGGCAGTTCTTC.

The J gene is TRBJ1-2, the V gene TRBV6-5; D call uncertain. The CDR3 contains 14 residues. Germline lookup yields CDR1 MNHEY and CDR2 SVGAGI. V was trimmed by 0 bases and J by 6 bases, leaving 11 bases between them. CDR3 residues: CASSYSSSGDGYTF. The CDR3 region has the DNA TGTGCCAGCAGTTACTCGTCCTCGGGAGATGGCTACACCTTC.

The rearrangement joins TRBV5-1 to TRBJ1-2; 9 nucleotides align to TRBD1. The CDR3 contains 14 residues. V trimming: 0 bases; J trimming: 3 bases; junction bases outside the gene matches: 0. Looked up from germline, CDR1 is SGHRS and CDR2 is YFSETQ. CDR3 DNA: TGCGCCAGCAGCTTGGGACAGGGGGACTATGGCTACACCTTC. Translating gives CASSLGQGDYGYTF.

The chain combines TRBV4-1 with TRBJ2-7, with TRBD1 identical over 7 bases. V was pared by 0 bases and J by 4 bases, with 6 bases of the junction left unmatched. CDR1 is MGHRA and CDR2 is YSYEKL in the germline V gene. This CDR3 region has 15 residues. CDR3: CASSQDQGVLYEQYF. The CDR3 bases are TGCGCCAGCAGCCAAGATCAGGGGGTACTTTACGAGCAGTACTTC.

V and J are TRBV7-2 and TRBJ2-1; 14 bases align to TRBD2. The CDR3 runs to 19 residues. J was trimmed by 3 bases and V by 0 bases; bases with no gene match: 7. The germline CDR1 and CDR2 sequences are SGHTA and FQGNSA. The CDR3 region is CASSLAGLAGGYYYNEQFF. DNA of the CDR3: TGTGCCAGCAGCTTAGCCGGACTAGCGGGGGGCTATTACTACAATGAGCAGTTCTTC.

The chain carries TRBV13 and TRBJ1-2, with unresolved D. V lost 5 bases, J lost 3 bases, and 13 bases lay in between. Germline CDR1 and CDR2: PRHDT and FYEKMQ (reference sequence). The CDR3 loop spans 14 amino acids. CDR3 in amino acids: CASSPEDPDYGYTF. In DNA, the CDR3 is TGTGCCAGCAGCCCCGAGGACCCGGACTATGGCTACACCTTC.